The clone carrying this TCR beta chain was detected a few times. Methods used by the authors: Quantification of nucleated cells was approximated via reference gene primer amplification. Profiled with immunoSEQ multiplex PCR; TCRdb holds only in-frame clones, not every one. From that table come the V and J calls and clone size; the DNA was used to work out D and trimming. The sample holds roughly 100,000 clones, around 87% seen once. The data are from a study of blood T cell repertoires in COVID-19. Overall study context: Samples taken during acute and convalescent COVID-19 were collected in the United States, Italy and Spain. PBMCs, B-cell-depleted T cells, or T cells were the source of the cDNA or gDNA that made up the material.

Trimming removed 4 bases from V and 0 bases from J, with 12 bases in between. Germline-derived CDR1 and CDR2 are SGHRS and YFSETQ. The CDR3 is 15 amino acids. The sequenced sample was peripheral blood. The J gene is TRBJ2-3, the V gene TRBV5-1; perhaps TRBD1 as D (6 bases). This receptor was obtained from a man between 45 and 60 years old with acute or convalescent COVID-19. The CDR3 DNA reads as TGCGCCAGCAGCGGGGACACAACAAGCACAGATACGCAGTATTTT. It yields the protein CASSGDTTSTDTQYF.